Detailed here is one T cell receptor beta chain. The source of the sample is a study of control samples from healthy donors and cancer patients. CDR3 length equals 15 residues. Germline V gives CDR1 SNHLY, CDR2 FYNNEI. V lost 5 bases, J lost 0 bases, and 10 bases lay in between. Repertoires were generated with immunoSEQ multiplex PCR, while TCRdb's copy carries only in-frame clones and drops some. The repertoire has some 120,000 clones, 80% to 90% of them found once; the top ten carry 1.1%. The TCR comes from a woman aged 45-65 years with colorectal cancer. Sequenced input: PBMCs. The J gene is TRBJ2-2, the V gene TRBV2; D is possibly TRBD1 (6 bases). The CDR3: CASSYRASNTGELFF. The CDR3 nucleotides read TGTGCCAGCAGTTACAGGGCGTCGAACACCGGGGAGCTGTTTTTT.